This T cell receptor beta chain emerged from a study of T cells in Graves' hyperthyroidism and ophthalmopathy. Overall study context: The initial diagnosis was the point when peripheral blood was collected, ahead of any treatment.

RNA transcripts gave rise to amplified TCR beta CDR3 regions. The study used the HTBI primer set for a first-round RT-PCR of the TCR CDR3. TCRdb redid the calling of the multiplex PCR reads with MiXCR, one entry per CDR3 protein. Of approximately 560,000 distinct CDR3 sequences detected, 15% to 19% appear once; the ten largest clones hold under 8%. In patients aged 18 to 65, hyperthyroidism was newly diagnosed, with duration under 2 months. The table lists this clonotype with many counts. Trimming stripped 1 base from V and 12 bases from J, with 9 bases between. CDR3 length equals 12 residues. Per germline, CDR1 MNHEY and CDR2 SMNVEV (reference sequence).

The sequence was collected from a woman younger than 45 with Graves' hyperthyroidism. This sequence joins TRBV27 and TRBJ1-4; TRBD1 might be the D (5 bases). The sample was blood. CDR3 nucleotide sequence: TGTGCCAGCAGTTTATGGGGGGGTCAACTGTTTTTT. As protein: CASSLWGGQLFF.